Listed below are T cell receptor beta chains from one sample, sequenced in a study of T cells after yellow fever vaccination. TCRdb recomputed calls from the 5' RACE reads with MiXCR, one row per CDR3 protein. The table shows about 340,000 distinct CDR3 sequences, with roughly an eighth occurring only once. The material sequenced was CD4+ T cells sorted from PBMCs, taken 15 days after the yellow fever booster vaccination. These receptors all come from a man aged 18 to 29 who received the YFV17D yellow fever vaccine. CDR3s include the opening cysteine and the closing phenylalanine or tryptophan. Fields, in order: clone size, J gene, D gene, V gene, CDR3 protein, CDR3 DNA. A D gene is named only where the DNA matches it firmly. The size of a clone is reported for some rows only, either as once, few or many, or as a class for expanded clones.

size: -
J: TRBJ1-6
D: TRBD1
V: TRBV5-1
CDR3: CASSRRDRGHSPLHF
DNA: TGCGCCAGCAGCCGGAGGGACAGGGGTCATTCACCCCTCCACTTT

size: few
J: TRBJ1-5
D: -
V: TRBV20-1
CDR3: CSATHRQDNQPQHF
DNA: TGCAGTGCCACGCACCGACAGGACAATCAGCCCCAGCATTTT

size: -
J: TRBJ2-2
D: -
V: TRBV29-1
CDR3: CSVESNRRLLQAPSGELFF
DNA: TGCAGCGTTGAATCAAACAGGAGACTCCTACAGGCCCCATCCGGGGAGCTGTTTTTT

size: -
J: TRBJ2-3
D: TRBD1
V: TRBV19
CDR3: CASSTRDRPTDTQYF
DNA: TGTGCCAGTAGTACAAGGGACAGACCCACAGATACGCAGTATTTT

size: -
J: TRBJ1-5
D: -
V: TRBV20-1
CDR3: CSASRSLGGAQHF
DNA: TGCAGTGCTAGCAGATCCTTAGGCGGAGCCCAGCATTTT

size: many
J: TRBJ2-3
D: -
V: TRBV6-2/TRBV6-3
CDR3: CASSYAVTDTQYF
DNA: TGTGCCAGCAGTTACGCTGTCACAGATACGCAGTATTTT

size: -
J: TRBJ2-3
D: TRBD2
V: TRBV7-2
CDR3: CASSLAPRVGGDTQYF
DNA: TGTGCCAGCAGCTTAGCCCCACGCGTGGGGGGGGATACGCAGTATTTT

size: few
J: TRBJ2-7
D: -
V: TRBV30
CDR3: CAWTGSSERYF
DNA: TGTGCCTGGACAGGGTCCTCGGAGCGATACTTC

size: many
J: TRBJ2-2
D: -
V: TRBV4-1
CDR3: CASSHRATGPTGELFF
DNA: TGCGCCAGCAGCCATAGGGCTACAGGACCCACCGGGGAGCTGTTTTTT

size: few
J: TRBJ2-1
D: -
V: TRBV24-1
CDR3: CATSQYDEQFF
DNA: TGTGCCACCAGTCAGTACGATGAGCAGTTCTTC

size: -
J: TRBJ2-2
D: TRBD2
V: TRBV4-3
CDR3: CASSQDLGQRGGGGTGELFF
DNA: TGCGCCAGCAGCCAAGATCTCGGTCAGCGGGGCGGGGGTGGCACCGGGGAGCTGTTTTTT

size: -
J: TRBJ2-2
D: -
V: TRBV5-1
CDR3: CASSLESANTGELFF
DNA: TGCGCCAGCAGCTTGGAAAGCGCGAACACCGGGGAGCTGTTTTTT

size: -
J: TRBJ1-6
D: -
V: TRBV20-1
CDR3: CSARAGGLSYNSPLHF
DNA: TGCAGTGCTAGGGCGGGGGGCCTCTCCTATAATTCACCCCTCCACTTT

size: -
J: TRBJ2-4
D: -
V: TRBV5-1
CDR3: CASSLEKNIQYF
DNA: TGCGCCAGCAGCTTGGAAAAGAACATTCAGTACTTC

size: few
J: TRBJ1-5
D: -
V: TRBV11-2
CDR3: CASSLGQFGNQPQHF
DNA: TGTGCCAGCAGCTTAGGACAGTTCGGCAATCAGCCCCAGCATTTT

size: -
J: TRBJ2-5
D: -
V: TRBV5-1
CDR3: CASSLVPQTETQYF
DNA: TGCGCCAGCAGCTTGGTCCCCCAGACGGAGACCCAGTACTTC

size: few
J: TRBJ2-3
D: -
V: TRBV4-1
CDR3: CASSQENTRSRGTDTQYF
DNA: TGCGCCAGCAGCCAAGAAAATACGAGGTCAAGGGGCACAGATACGCAGTATTTT

size: many
J: TRBJ2-5
D: -
V: TRBV12-3/TRBV12-4
CDR3: CASSPLDSGDLIETQYF
DNA: TGTGCCAGCAGCCCACTAGATTCCGGGGACCTGATAGAGACCCAGTACTTC

size: -
J: TRBJ2-5
D: -
V: TRBV7-9
CDR3: CASSSPRMGPETQYF
DNA: TGTGCCAGCAGTTCCCCGAGGATGGGCCCGGAGACCCAGTACTTC

size: many
J: TRBJ2-7
D: -
V: TRBV29-1
CDR3: CSVPPIRFPYEQYF
DNA: TGCAGCGTTCCTCCCATCAGGTTCCCCTACGAGCAGTACTTC